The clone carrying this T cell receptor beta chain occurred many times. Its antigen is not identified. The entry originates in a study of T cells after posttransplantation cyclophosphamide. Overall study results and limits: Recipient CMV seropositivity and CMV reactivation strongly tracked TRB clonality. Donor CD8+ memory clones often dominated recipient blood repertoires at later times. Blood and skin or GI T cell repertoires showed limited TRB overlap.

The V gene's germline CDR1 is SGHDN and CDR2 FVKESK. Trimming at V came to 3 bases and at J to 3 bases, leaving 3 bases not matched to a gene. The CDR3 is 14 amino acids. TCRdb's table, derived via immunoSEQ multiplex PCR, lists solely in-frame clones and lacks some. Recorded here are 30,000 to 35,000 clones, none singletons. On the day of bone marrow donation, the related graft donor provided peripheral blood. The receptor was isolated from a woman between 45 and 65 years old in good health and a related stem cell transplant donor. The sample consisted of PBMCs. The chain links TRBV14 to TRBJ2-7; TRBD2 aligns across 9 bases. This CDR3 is CASSQTSGFYEQYF. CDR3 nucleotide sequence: TGTGCCAGCAGCCAGACTAGCGGATTCTACGAGCAGTACTTC.